This T cell receptor beta chain appears in the sequencing data of a study of T cells in Graves' hyperthyroidism and ophthalmopathy. Germline assignment: CDR1 SGHTA and CDR2 FQGTGA. There are 13 residues in the CDR3. The V segment lost 5 bases and the J segment 7 bases; nucleotides outside the gene matches: 6. RNA transcripts gave rise to amplified TCR beta CDR3 regions. The TCR CDR3 first-round RT-PCR relied on the HTBI primer set. TCRdb analysed the multiplex PCR reads with MiXCR anew, one entry per CDR3 protein. The sample holds hundreds of thousands of distinct CDR3 sequences, just over 45% seen once.

This TCR derives from a young woman with Graves' hyperthyroidism. Sequencing used peripheral blood or thyroid tissue (not recorded which). This sequence joins TRBV7-3 and TRBJ1-2; 8 bases align to TRBD1. CDR3 sequence: CASSVTGERGYTF. CDR3 bases: TGTGCCAGCAGCGTGACAGGGGAACGTGGCTACACCTTC.